The present T cell receptor beta chain was sequenced within a study of read filtering for tumor transcriptome and immune sequencing. Study details: Roughly 8 patients were R-ISS I, roughly 17 were R-ISS II, 6 or 7 were R-ISS III. RNA-seq yielded only 85 to 1273 TCR reads, IR-seq about 3.5 to 10.27 million. Findings and caveats of the study: Single-read clonotypes: around 81% of IR-seq clonotypes (about 3.5% of reads), around three quarters of RNA-seq clonotypes (44.6% of reads). Even smaller IR-seq throughput identified most shared clonotypes.

This clonotype has at least ten counts. Its specificity is unknown. Molecular barcoded adaptors covering alpha/delta and beta/gamma chains were used on approximately 400 ng RNA. TCRdb re-analysed the reads in MiXCR, keeping a single row per CDR3 protein. Of around 130,000 distinct CDR3 sequences listed, less than 15% are singletons. V shed 6 bases and J 8 bases; nucleotides not matched to a gene: 10. CDR1 is MNHEY and CDR2 is SMNVEV in the germline V gene (reference sequence). This CDR3 region has 15 residues. The specimen sequenced was a population of CD138-negative cells sorted from bone marrow. The TCR sequence derives from a donor at least 40 years old with multiple myeloma. The V gene is TRBV27, the J gene TRBJ2-1; TRBD1 matches 10 bases. CDR3 coding DNA: TGTGCCAGCAGCTCCCTGGACAGGGGGAGCGATGAGCAGTTCTTC. Its translation: CASSSLDRGSDEQFF.